This record concerns one T cell receptor beta chain sequence. The antigen is unknown. These data come from a study of T cell repertoires in cytomegalovirus infection. On the study more broadly: Public TCR beta signatures indicated both CMV infection and matching HLA type. Overall study findings and caveats: Accumulated public TCR beta family frequency recognized individuals carrying CMV together with the relevant HLA. In two of eight donors, the top clonotype was HLA-C-restricted CMV-specific.

The CDR3 totals 21 residues. J was trimmed by 0 bases and V by 1 base; bases with no gene match: 18. Germline V gives CDR1 SGHTA, CDR2 FQGTGA. MiXCR was run by TCRdb on the reads, yielding one entry per CDR3 protein. The repertoire holds about 450,000 distinct CDR3 sequences, with roughly 30% as singletons. The sequence was collected from a human donor in good health (CMV status not recorded). Some clones in this sample may be carry-over from other donors' samples. Sequenced material: PBMCs. This sequence joins TRBV7-3 and TRBJ1-5; 7 nucleotides match TRBD1. Written as DNA, the CDR3 is TGTGCCAGCAGCTTAAAATGGTTCGGACAGGAGGAGATCTATAGCAATCAGCCCCAGCATTTT. This codes for CASSLKWFGQEEIYSNQPQHF.